Following are 14 T cell receptor beta chains from one sample sequenced in a study. Using its own MiXCR run on the 5' RACE reads, TCRdb lists one record per CDR3 protein. Of 7,500 to 9,500 distinct CDR3 sequences listed, approximately 40% were seen once; the top ten hold 5.5% to 8%. The sample comprised tumor-infiltrating memory CD4+ T cells sorted from the breast tumor. The subset here: memory CD4+ T cells, CD4+CD45RO+CD25-. The receptors here all came from a female donor with breast cancer.

To note about this clonotype: This sequence may be a read error, since a much larger clone differs from it by one base. The rearrangement joins TRBV5-1 to TRBJ2-7; the D gene is possibly TRBD2 (7 bases). V was pared by 4 bases and J by 10 bases, with 27 bases between. The length of the CDR3 is 16 residues. Germline V gene data show CDR1 as SGHRS and CDR2 as YFSETQ. The CDR3 protein is CASSPRGGLRTWVQYF. CDR3 DNA: TGCGCCAGCAGCCCAAGGGGGGGATTGCGGACCTGGGTCCAGTACTTC. Full variable domain (outside the CDR3, taken from reference TRBV5-1 and TRBJ2-7): KAGVTQTPRYLIKTRGQQVTLSCSPISGHRSVSWYQQTPGQGLQFLFEYFSETQRNKGNFPGRFSGRQFSNSRSEMNVSTLELGDSALYLCASSPRGGLRTWVQYFGPGTRLTVT.

Ten or more counts support this clonotype. V and J are TRBV20-1 and TRBJ1-1; D might be TRBD1 (6 bases). The CDR3 runs to 17 residues. From germline, CDR1 is DFQATT and CDR2 SNEGSKA (reference sequence). The V end lost 0 bases, the J end lost 1 base, and 18 bases lay between the germline ends. The DNA of the CDR3 is TGCAGTGCTAGAGATGGTGCCGGGGGCCGTTCGAACACTGAAGCTTTCTTT. Its protein is CSARDGAGGRSNTEAFF.

This chain connects TRBV3-1 to TRBJ2-1, with 10 bases identical to TRBD2. This CDR3 comprises 15 residues. The V gene's germline CDR1 is LGHDT and CDR2 YNNKEL (reference sequence). Trimming took 4 bases from V and 5 from J; bases not matched to a gene: 5. The CDR3 protein is CASSPRTSGDNEQFF. The DNA of the CDR3 is TGTGCCAGCAGCCCCCGGACTAGCGGCGACAATGAGCAGTTCTTC.

For this clonotype: It may be a read error: a sequence one base away is much more abundant. The chain is built from TRBV13 and TRBJ1-1, with D hard to call. CDR1 is PRHDT and CDR2 is FYEKMQ in the germline V gene (reference sequence). The CDR3 covers 16 residues. Trimming took 2 bases from V and 5 from J, leaving 18 bases between them. The CDR3 is CASSLNRITVRTEAFF. In DNA, the CDR3 is TGTGCCAGCAGCTTAAACCGGATAACAGTGAGGACTGAAGCTTTCTTT. Variable domain in full (rest from reference TRBV13 and TRBJ1-1): AAGVIQSPRHLIKEKRETATLKCYPIPRHDTVYWYQQGPGQDPQFLISFYEKMQSDKGSIPDRFSAQQFSDYHSELNMSSLELGDSALYFCASSLNRITVRTEAFFGQGTRLTVV.

This clonotype was counted many times. This chain joins TRBV27 and TRBJ2-7; 8 bases agree with TRBD2. This CDR3 is built from 15 residues. V was clipped by 10 bases and J by 3 bases; unmatched bases: 14. Looked up from germline, CDR1 is MNHEY and CDR2 is SMNVEV (reference sequence). The CDR3 DNA reads TGTGCCAACACAAACGGGGGGGTTCGGGACTACGAGCAGTACTTC. Amino acids: CANTNGGVRDYEQYF.

J is TRBJ2-2 and V is TRBV7-3; D is uncertain. Looked up from germline, CDR1 is SGHTA and CDR2 is FQGTGA. The CDR3 length is 17 residues. The V end was cut by 1 base, the J end by 4 bases, with 16 bases between. CDR3 nucleotides: TGTGCCAGCAGCTTAATTGGGCCAGGAAAAACCACCGGGGAGCTGTTTTTT. Encoded protein: CASSLIGPGKTTGELFF. Full variable domain (outside the CDR3, taken from reference TRBV7-3 and TRBJ2-2): GAGVSQTPSNKVTEKGKYVELRCDPISGHTALYWYRQSLGQGPEFLIYFQGTGAADDSGLPNDRFFAVRPEGSVSTLKIQRTERGDSAVYLCASSLIGPGKTTGELFFGEGSRLTVL.

Many counts were recorded for this clonotype. V gene TRBV2 combines with J gene TRBJ2-1; 9 bases are shared with TRBD2. Germline-derived CDR1 and CDR2 are SNHLY and FYNNEI. The junction had 7 bases not matched to a gene; V was cut back by 6 bases and J by 1 base. The CDR3 runs to 16 residues. The CDR3 DNA reads TGTGCCAGCAGGGATAGCGGGAGTCCTTCCTACAATGAGCAGTTCTTC. It codes for CASRDSGSPSYNEQFF.

This clonotype was detected only a few times. J is TRBJ1-1 and V is TRBV6-5; the D is unclear. V was trimmed by 5 bases and J by 2 bases, leaving 9 bases between them. There are 13 residues in the CDR3. Germline V gives CDR1 MNHEY, CDR2 SVGAGI. The CDR3 protein is CASSLGRNTEAFF. DNA of the CDR3: TGTGCCAGCAGTCTCGGTCGAAACACTGAAGCTTTCTTT.

As concerns this clonotype: A read error may be the cause here, since a much bigger clone is one base away. The genes are TRBV7-2 and TRBJ2-1; 8 nucleotides match TRBD1. The CDR3 is 13 residues long. Germline CDR1 is SGHTA and CDR2 is FQGNSA. The CDR3 sequence: CASSGQGYSEQFF. Here the CDR3 DNA reads TGTGCCAGCAGCGGACAGGGCTACAGTGAGCAGTTCTTC. The complete variable domain, with remaining parts taken from reference TRBV7-2 and TRBJ2-1, reads GAGVSQSPSNKVTEKGKDVELRCDPISGHTALYWYRQSLGQGLEFLIYFQGNSAPDKSGLPSDRFSAERTGGSVSTLTIQRTQQEDSAVYLCASSGQGYSEQFFGPGTRLTVL.

This clonotype was picked up many times. This chain uses TRBV30 with TRBJ1-6, with no clear D. The germline V gene has CDR1 GTSNPN and CDR2 SVGIG (reference sequence). The CDR3 sequence is 15 residues long. With 2 bases removed from V and 2 bases from J, the gap between germline ends came to 10 bases. CDR3 in amino acids: CAWSPPRTYNSPLHF. CDR3 DNA: TGTGCCTGGAGTCCCCCGAGGACCTATAATTCACCCCTCCACTTT.

In this sample, this clonotype turned up a few times. This chain joins TRBV12-3 or TRBV12-4 and TRBJ2-1; D is ambiguous. The ends were cut back, 6 bases at V and 7 bases at J, with 13 bases in the middle. CDR3 size: 13 residues. The DNA for the CDR3 is TGTGCCAGCAGCCTTGTAGGGTGGAATGAGCAGTTCTTC. It specifies CASSLVGWNEQFF.

This clonotype is termed medium-sized. V gene TRBV7-6 combines with J gene TRBJ1-2; TRBD1 matches 7 bases. The CDR3 totals 16 residues. Per the germline V gene, CDR1 is SGHVS and CDR2 is FNYEAQ. Losses at the gene ends were 5 bases for V and 4 bases for J; bases not matched to a gene: 13. The CDR3 DNA follows: TGTGCCAGCAGCCCCACCGGAATCAGGGGGGGCTATGGCTACACCTTC. Protein product: CASSPTGIRGGYGYTF. The entire variable domain, with the rest obtained from reference TRBV7-6 and TRBJ1-2, is as follows: GAGVSQSPRYKVTKRGQDVALRCDPISGHVSLYWYRQALGQGPEFLTYFNYEAQQDKSGLPNDRFSAERPEGSISTLTIQRTEQRDSAMYRCASSPTGIRGGYGYTFGSGTRLTVV.

Judged by abundance, this clonotype is medium-sized. The chain recombines TRBV20-1 with TRBJ1-1, with TRBD1 identical over 10 bases. Germline trimming cut 2 bases from V and 0 bases from J; bases unmatched to any gene: 3. The CDR3 sequence is 15 residues long. Germline-derived CDR1 and CDR2 are DFQATT and SNEGSKA (reference sequence). CDR3 coding DNA: TGCAGTGCTAGAACGGGACAGGGGTTGAACACTGAAGCTTTCTTT. It is translated as CSARTGQGLNTEAFF.

The J gene is TRBJ2-7, the V gene TRBV11-3; D gene ambiguous. V lost 0 bases and J lost 5, with 8 bases in between. This CDR3 region has 13 residues. CDR1 is SGHNT, CDR2 YENEEA, per germline. The CDR3 loop reads CASSLDRQNEQYF. The DNA of the CDR3 is TGTGCCAGCAGCTTAGATCGTCAGAACGAGCAGTACTTC.